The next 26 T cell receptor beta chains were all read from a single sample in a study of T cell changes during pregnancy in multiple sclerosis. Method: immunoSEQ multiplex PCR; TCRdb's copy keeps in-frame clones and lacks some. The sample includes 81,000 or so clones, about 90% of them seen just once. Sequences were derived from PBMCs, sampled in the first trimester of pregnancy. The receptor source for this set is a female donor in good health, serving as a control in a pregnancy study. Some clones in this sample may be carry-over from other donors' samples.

CDR3: CASSQEAGSRSYEQYF. Written as DNA, the CDR3 is TGTGCCAGCAGCCAAGAAGCGGGAAGCCGCTCCTACGAGCAGTACTTC. The chain combines TRBV4-2 with TRBJ2-7; 7 bases match TRBD2. Germline V lookup: CDR1 LGHNA, CDR2 YNFKEQ. Trimming took 0 bases from V and 0 from J; bases not matched to a gene: 5. CDR3 length equals 16 residues.

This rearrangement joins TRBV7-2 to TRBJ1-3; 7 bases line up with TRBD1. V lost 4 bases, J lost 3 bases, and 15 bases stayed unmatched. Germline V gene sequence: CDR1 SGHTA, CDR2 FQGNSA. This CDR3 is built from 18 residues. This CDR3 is CASSSTTTLRGVGNTIYF. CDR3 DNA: TGTGCCAGCAGCTCAACCACCACACTCAGGGGGGTTGGAAACACCATATATTTT.

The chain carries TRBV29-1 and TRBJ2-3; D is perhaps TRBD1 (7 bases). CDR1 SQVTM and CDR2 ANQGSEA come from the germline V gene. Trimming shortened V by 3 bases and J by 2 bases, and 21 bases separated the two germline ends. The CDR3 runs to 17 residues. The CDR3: CSVESRGAGGPTDTQYF. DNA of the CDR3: TGCAGCGTTGAGTCGAGGGGGGCAGGGGGACCCACAGATACGCAGTATTTT.

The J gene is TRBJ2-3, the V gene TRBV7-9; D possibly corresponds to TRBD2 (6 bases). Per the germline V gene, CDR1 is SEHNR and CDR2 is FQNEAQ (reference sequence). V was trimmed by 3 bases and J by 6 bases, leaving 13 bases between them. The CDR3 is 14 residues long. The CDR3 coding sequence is TGTGCCAGCAGCTTGTGGGAGGTTTTTGATACGCAGTATTTT. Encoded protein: CASSLWEVFDTQYF.

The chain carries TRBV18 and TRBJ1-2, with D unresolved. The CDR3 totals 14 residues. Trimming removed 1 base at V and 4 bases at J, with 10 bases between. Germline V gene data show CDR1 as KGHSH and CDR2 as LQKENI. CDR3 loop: CASSPQEGSYGYTF. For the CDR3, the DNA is TGTGCCAGCTCACCACAAGAGGGCAGCTATGGCTACACCTTC.

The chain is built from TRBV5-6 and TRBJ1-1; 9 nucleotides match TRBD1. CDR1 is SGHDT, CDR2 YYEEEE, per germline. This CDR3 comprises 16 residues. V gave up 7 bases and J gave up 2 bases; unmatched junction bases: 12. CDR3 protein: CASLFSGQGLNTEAFF. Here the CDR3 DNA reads TGTGCCAGCTTATTTTCGGGACAGGGCTTAAACACTGAAGCTTTCTTT.

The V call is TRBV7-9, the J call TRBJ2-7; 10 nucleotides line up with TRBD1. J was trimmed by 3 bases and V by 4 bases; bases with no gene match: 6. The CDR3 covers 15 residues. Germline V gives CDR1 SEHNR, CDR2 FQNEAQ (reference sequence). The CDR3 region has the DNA TGTGCCAGCAGCTCACCGGGACAGGGGAACTACGAGCAGTACTTC. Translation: CASSSPGQGNYEQYF. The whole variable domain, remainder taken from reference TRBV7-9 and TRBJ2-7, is DTGVSQNPRHKITKRGQNVTFRCDPISEHNRLYWYRQTLGQGPEFLTYFQNEAQLEKSRLLSDRFSAERPKGSFSTLEIQRTEQGDSAMYLCASSSPGQGNYEQYFGPGTRLTVT.

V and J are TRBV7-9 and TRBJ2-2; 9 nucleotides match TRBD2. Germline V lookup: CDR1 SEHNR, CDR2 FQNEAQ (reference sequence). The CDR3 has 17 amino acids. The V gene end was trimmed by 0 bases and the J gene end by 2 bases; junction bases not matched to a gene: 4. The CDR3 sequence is CASSLAGLADNTGELFF. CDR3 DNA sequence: TGTGCCAGCAGCTTAGCGGGACTAGCAGATAACACCGGGGAGCTGTTTTTT.

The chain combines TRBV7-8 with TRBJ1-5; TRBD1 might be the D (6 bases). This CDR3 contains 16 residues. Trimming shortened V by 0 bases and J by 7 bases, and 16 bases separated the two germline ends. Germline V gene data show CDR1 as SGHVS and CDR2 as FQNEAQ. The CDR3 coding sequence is TGTGCCAGCAGCTTAGCTCCGGACAGATTAGGGCAGCCCCAGCATTTT. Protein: CASSLAPDRLGQPQHF.

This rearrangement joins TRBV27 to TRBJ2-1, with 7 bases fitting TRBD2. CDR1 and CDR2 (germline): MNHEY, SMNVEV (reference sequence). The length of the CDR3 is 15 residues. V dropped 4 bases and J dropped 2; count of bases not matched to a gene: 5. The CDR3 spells CASSWASGTYNEQFF. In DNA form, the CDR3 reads TGTGCCAGCAGTTGGGCTAGCGGTACCTACAATGAGCAGTTCTTC.

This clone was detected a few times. The CDR3 sequence is CASAAGYEQYF. The DNA of the CDR3 is TGTGCCAGCGCCGCAGGCTACGAGCAGTACTTC. The chain recombines TRBV28 with TRBJ2-7; D ambiguous. V shed 8 bases and J shed 3 bases, with 8 bases lying between them. CDR3 length: 11 residues. In germline, CDR1 is MDHEN, CDR2 SYDVKM.

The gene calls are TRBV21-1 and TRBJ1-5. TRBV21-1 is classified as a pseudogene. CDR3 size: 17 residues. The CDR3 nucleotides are TGTGCCAGCAGCTCCCCAGCGGGGCCTTATAGCAATCAGCCCCAGCATTTT. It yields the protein CASSSPAGPYSNQPQHF.

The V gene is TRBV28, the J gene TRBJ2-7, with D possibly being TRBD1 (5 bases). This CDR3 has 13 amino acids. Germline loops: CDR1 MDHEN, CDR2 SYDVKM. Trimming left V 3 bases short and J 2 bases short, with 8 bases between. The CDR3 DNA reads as TGTGCCAGCAGTTTCGGACAAACCTACGAGCAGTACTTC. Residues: CASSFGQTYEQYF.

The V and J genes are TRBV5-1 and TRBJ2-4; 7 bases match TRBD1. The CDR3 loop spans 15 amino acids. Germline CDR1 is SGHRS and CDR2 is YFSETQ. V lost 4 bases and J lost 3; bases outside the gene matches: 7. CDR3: CASSPDRDLKNIQYF. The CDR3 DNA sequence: TGCGCCAGCAGCCCCGACAGGGATCTCAAAAACATTCAGTACTTC. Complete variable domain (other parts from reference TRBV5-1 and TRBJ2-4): KAGVTQTPRYLIKTRGQQVTLSCSPISGHRSVSWYQQTPGQGLQFLFEYFSETQRNKGNFPGRFSGRQFSNSRSEMNVSTLELGDSALYLCASSPDRDLKNIQYFGAGTRLSVL.

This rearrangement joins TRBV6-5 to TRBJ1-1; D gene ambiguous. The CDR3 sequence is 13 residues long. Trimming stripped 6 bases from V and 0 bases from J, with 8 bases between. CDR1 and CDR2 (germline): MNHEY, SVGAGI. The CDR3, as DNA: TGTGCCAGCAGCCGAACTTTGAACACTGAAGCTTTCTTT. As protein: CASSRTLNTEAFF.

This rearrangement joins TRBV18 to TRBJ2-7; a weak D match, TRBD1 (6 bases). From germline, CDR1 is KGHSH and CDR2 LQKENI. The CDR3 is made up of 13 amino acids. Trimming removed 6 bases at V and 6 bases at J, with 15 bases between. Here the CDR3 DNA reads TGTGCCAGCTCTTACAGGGAGTCCGTCGAGCAGTACTTC. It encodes CASSYRESVEQYF.

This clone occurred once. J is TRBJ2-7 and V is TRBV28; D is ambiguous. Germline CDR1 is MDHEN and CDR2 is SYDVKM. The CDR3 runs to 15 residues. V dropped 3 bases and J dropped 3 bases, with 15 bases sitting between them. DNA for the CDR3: TGTGCCAGCAGTTTGCGAGGTGATCTTGGCTACGAGCAGTACTTC. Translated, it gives CASSLRGDLGYEQYF.

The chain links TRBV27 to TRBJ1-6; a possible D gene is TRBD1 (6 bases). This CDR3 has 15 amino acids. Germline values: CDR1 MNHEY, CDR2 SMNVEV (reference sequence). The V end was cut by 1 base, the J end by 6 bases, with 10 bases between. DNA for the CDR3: TGTGCCAGCAGTTTATTTTGGACAGTTAATTCACCCCTCCACTTT. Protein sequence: CASSLFWTVNSPLHF.

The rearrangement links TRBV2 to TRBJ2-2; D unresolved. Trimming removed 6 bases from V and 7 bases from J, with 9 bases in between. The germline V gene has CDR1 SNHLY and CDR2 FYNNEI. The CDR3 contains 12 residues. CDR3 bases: TGTGCCAGCAGGACCCCAGGCGGGGAGCTGTTTTTT. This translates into CASRTPGGELFF.

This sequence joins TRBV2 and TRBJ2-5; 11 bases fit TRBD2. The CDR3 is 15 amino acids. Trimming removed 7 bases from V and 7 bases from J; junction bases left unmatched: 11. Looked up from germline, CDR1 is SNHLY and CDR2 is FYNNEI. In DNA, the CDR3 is TGTGCCAGCATTGGACTAGCGGGCTCGGTTGGGACCCAGTACTTC. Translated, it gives CASIGLAGSVGTQYF.

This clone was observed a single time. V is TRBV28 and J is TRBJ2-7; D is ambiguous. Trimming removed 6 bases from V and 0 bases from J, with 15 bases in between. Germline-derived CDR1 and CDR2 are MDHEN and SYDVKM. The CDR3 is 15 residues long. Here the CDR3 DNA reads TGTGCCAGCAGCAACAGCCTATCCAGCTCCTACGAGCAGTACTTC. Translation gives CASSNSLSSSYEQYF.

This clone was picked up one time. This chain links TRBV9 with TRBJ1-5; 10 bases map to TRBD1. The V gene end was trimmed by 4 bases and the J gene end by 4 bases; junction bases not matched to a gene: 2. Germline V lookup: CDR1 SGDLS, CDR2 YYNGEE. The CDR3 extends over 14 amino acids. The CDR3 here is CASSKGQGNQPQHF. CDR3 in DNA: TGTGCCAGCAGCAAGGGACAGGGGAATCAGCCCCAGCATTTT.

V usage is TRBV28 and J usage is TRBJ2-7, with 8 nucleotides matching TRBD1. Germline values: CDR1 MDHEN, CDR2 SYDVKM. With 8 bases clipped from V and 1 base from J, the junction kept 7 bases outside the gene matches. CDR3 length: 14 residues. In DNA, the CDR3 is TGTGCCAGCTGCCAAGGGGACAGGTCCTACGAGCAGTACTTC. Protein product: CASCQGDRSYEQYF.

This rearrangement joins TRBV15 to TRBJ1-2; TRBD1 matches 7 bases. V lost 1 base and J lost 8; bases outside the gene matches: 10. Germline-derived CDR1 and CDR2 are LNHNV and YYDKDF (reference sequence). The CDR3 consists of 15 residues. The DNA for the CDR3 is TGTGCCACCAGCAGAGTACTTGCCGGGACAGAGGGCTACACCTTC. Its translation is CATSRVLAGTEGYTF.

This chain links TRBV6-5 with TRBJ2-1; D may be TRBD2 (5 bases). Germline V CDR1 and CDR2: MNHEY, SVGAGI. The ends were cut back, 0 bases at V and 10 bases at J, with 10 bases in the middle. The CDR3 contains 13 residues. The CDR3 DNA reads TGTGCCAGCAGTTACTCGACTGGCGGGGAGCAGTTCTTC. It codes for CASSYSTGGEQFF.

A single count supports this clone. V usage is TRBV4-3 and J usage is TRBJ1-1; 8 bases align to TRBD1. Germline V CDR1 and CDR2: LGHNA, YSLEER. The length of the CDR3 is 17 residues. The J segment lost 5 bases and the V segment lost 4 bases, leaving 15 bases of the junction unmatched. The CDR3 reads CASSPRSQGEKGTEAFF. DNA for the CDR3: TGCGCCAGCAGCCCCAGGTCACAGGGGGAAAAGGGAACTGAAGCTTTCTTT.